Listed below are T cell receptor beta chains from one sample, sequenced in a study of shared clonotypes between healthy human individuals. TCRdb's copy holds only in-frame clones and misses some; the assay was immunoSEQ multiplex PCR. The sample has some 740,000 clones, nearly 95% seen once; the top ten hold around 24%. Sequencing input: naive CD8+ T cells sorted from blood. Source of these receptors: a man aged 30-40 years in good health. Each CDR3 is given without its conserved first and last residue.

v_gene	j_gene	CDR3aa
TRBV15	TRBJ2-5	ATSREGQGAETQY
TRBV7-6	TRBJ2-6	ASSLERNSGANVLT
TRBV6-6	TRBJ2-7	ASSYFQGADEQY
TRBV28	TRBJ2-3	ASSLLAGGYTQY
TRBV6-6	TRBJ2-7	ASSYGWGSYEQY
TRBV28	TRBJ1-4	ASSSHRANLIQGTF
TRBV7-9	TRBJ2-1	ASSPEASYSYNEQF
TRBV6-5	TRBJ2-1	ASSYSTPTSYNEQF
TRBV5-8	TRBJ2-1	ASSPDFLSSYNEQF
TRBV6-1	TRBJ2-1	ASSEAPAGSYNEQF
TRBV5-1	TRBJ2-7	ASSLGQQPPYEQY
TRBV28	TRBJ2-1	ASSSADQFPNNEQF
TRBV4-1	TRBJ2-2	ASSHLGQPNTGELF
TRBV9	TRBJ2-1	ASSFSGRMGDEQF
TRBV5-5	TRBJ2-3	ASSGTSGIDTQY
TRBV27	TRBJ1-5	ASRLGGTVDQPQH
TRBV10-2	TRBJ2-1	ASSEAGGGFYNEQF